These 22 T cell receptor beta chains share one sample of origin, sequenced in a study of Graves' ophthalmopathy and Graves' hyperthyroidism. RNA transcripts yielded amplified TCR beta CDR3 regions. HTBI primers were employed in first-round RT-PCR, then a second-round multiplex PCR followed. TCRdb reprocessed the multiplex PCR reads via MiXCR and lists one record per CDR3 protein. Here the sample spans about 620,000 distinct CDR3 sequences, about 20% being singletons. The sequenced material came from peripheral blood. These receptors were obtained from a woman aged 18-30 years with stable Graves' hyperthyroidism. Some clones in this sample may be carry-over from other donors' samples.

This clonotype was detected many times. The chain recombines TRBV9 with TRBJ1-6; D gene unclear. This CDR3 is built from 16 residues. With 0 bases removed from V and 8 bases from J, the gap between germline ends came to 15 bases. The germline V gene has CDR1 SGDLS and CDR2 YYNGEE. CDR3 coding DNA: TGTGCCAGCAGCGTAGGGCTTACAGCGGGAGATTCACCCCTCCACTTT. It is translated as CASSVGLTAGDSPLHF.

About this clonotype: This may be a read error: a much more frequent sequence differs by one nucleotide. V gene TRBV6-1 combines with J gene TRBJ2-7; D is possibly TRBD1 (5 bases). The CDR3 contains 17 residues. The ends were cut back, 4 bases at V and 3 bases at J, with 22 bases in the middle. Per germline, CDR1 MNHNS and CDR2 SASEGT. The CDR3 coding sequence is TGTGCCAGCAGTGTAGAGTTGGGGTCCAGGGCGGTCTACGAGCAGTACTTC. It yields the protein CASSVELGSRAVYEQYF.

The table lists this clonotype with many counts. The CDR3: CSASGLAGGPYEQYF. The CDR3 DNA follows: TGCAGTGCATCGGGACTAGCGGGGGGGCCTTACGAGCAGTACTTC. V is TRBV20-1 and J is TRBJ2-7; 16 nucleotides agree with TRBD2. The trim removed 6 bases at V and 4 bases at J, leaving 6 bases unmatched. CDR3 length: 15 amino acids. The germline CDR1 and CDR2 sequences are DFQATT and SNEGSKA (reference sequence).

This clonotype occurred many times. The rearrangement joins TRBV7-2 to TRBJ2-2, with 8 bases matching TRBD2. Germline CDR1 SGHTA, CDR2 FQGNSA. V was clipped by 5 bases and J by 4 bases; unmatched bases: 6. The CDR3 is 15 amino acids. CDR3 amino acids: CASSTGRAGTGELFF. CDR3 bases: TGTGCCAGCAGCACCGGGAGGGCGGGCACCGGGGAGCTGTTTTTT.

This clonotype occurred many times. The CDR3 region has the DNA TGTGCCAGCAGTTCTGCCGTCGGAAGCAGGGACACCGGGGAGCTGTTTTTT. It codes for CASSSAVGSRDTGELFF. V and J are TRBV28 and TRBJ2-2; weak D call: TRBD1 (5 bases). From germline, CDR1 is MDHEN and CDR2 SYDVKM. V was pared by 4 bases and J by 3 bases, with 18 bases between. The CDR3 length is 17 residues.

Note on this clonotype: Just one base apart from a much larger clone, this may be a read error. The chain has TRBV9 and TRBJ2-7, with a tentative D call TRBD2 (5 bases). The germline CDR1 and CDR2 sequences are SGDLS and YYNGEE. V gave up 2 bases and J gave up 3 bases, with 15 bases separating them. The CDR3 has 15 residues. The CDR3 sequence: CASSVRTGSYYEQYF. Written as DNA, the CDR3 is TGTGCCAGCAGCGTGCGGACGGGGAGCTACTACGAGCAGTACTTC.

The chain has TRBV29-1 and TRBJ1-1; possible D gene TRBD1, 6 bases. The CDR3 extends over 13 amino acids. Germline CDR1 and CDR2: SQVTM and ANQGSEA. Trimming took 6 bases from V and 0 from J, leaving 11 bases between them. In DNA, the CDR3 is TGCAGCGTCTCGACAGGTTTGAACACTGAAGCTTTCTTT. It yields the protein CSVSTGLNTEAFF.

This clonotype showed up many times. The genes are TRBV13 and TRBJ2-7; no definite D call. This CDR3 spans 15 amino acids. Deletions cut 1 base from V and 3 bases from J, with 13 bases between. Germline lookup yields CDR1 PRHDT and CDR2 FYEKMQ (reference sequence). CDR3 in DNA: TGTGCCAGCAGCTTAGCCCCAGGTGACCACTACGAGCAGTACTTC. Translating it yields CASSLAPGDHYEQYF. Looking up the rest from reference TRBV13 and TRBJ2-7 gives the full variable domain: AAGVIQSPRHLIKEKRETATLKCYPIPRHDTVYWYQQGPGQDPQFLISFYEKMQSDKGSIPDRFSAQQFSDYHSELNMSSLELGDSALYFCASSLAPGDHYEQYFGPGTRLTVT.

This clonotype was seen at least ten times. This rearrangement joins TRBV6-5 to TRBJ1-5; no clear D gene. This CDR3 comprises 16 residues. V lost 3 bases and J lost 8, with 20 bases in between. Germline-derived CDR1 and CDR2 are MNHEY and SVGAGI. CDR3 region: CASSYNTALPGEPQHF. Here the CDR3 DNA reads TGTGCCAGCAGTTATAACACGGCCTTACCGGGTGAGCCCCAGCATTTT.

This clonotype was seen a few times. At one of its ends the junction is not consistent with the germline gene, which may arise from a read error. This chain uses TRBV4-3 with TRBJ1-5, with D tentatively TRBD1 (5 bases). This CDR3 has 16 amino acids. Germline V gene lookup returns CDR1 LGHNA and CDR2 YSLEER. Written as DNA, the CDR3 is TGCGCCAGCAGCCAAGATCATCAGGGCAGCAATCGGCCCCAGCATTTT. This encodes CASSQDHQGSNRPQHF.

In this sample, this clonotype turned up a few times. A read error may explain this, as a much larger clone is one base away. The chain couples TRBV6-1 to TRBJ1-1; 7 bases line up with TRBD1. CDR1 and CDR2 from the germline V gene are MNHNS and SASEGT. The CDR3 spans 14 residues. The trim removed 10 bases at V and 1 base at J, leaving 9 bases unmatched. CDR3 residues: CATWKGQRNTEAFF. The DNA of the CDR3 is TGTGCCACCTGGAAGGGACAGCGGAACACTGAAGCTTTCTTT.

This clonotype occurred many times. The V call is TRBV6-2 or TRBV6-3, the J call TRBJ1-5; D gene uncertain. Germline V gene data show CDR1 as MNHEY and CDR2 as SVGEGT. Between the trimmed V and J ends, which lost 2 bases and 3 bases, there was a span of 11 bases. This CDR3 region has 15 residues. The CDR3 coding sequence is TGTGCCAGCAGTTACAGAGGGCAGGTCAATCAGCCCCAGCATTTT. Translated, it gives CASSYRGQVNQPQHF.

J is TRBJ2-7 and V is TRBV10-3; a weak D match, TRBD2 (7 bases). Trimming left V 11 bases short and J 3 bases short, with 23 bases between. In germline, CDR1 is ENHRY, CDR2 SYGVKD. The CDR3 loop spans 15 amino acids. CDR3 sequence reads: CAAQGTTSSYYEQYF. The CDR3 region has the DNA TGTGCCGCGCAGGGGACGACTAGCAGTTACTACGAGCAGTACTTC.

This clonotype was seen more than once but under ten times. The genes are TRBV5-5 and TRBJ1-1; 8 positions agree with TRBD1. The germline V gene encodes CDR1 SGHKS and CDR2 YYEKEE (reference sequence). After removal of 2 bases from V and 8 bases from J, the junction contained 5 bases not matched to a gene. This CDR3 is built from 13 residues. This CDR3 reads CASSLPGQAEAFF. CDR3 bases: TGTGCCAGCAGCTTACCGGGACAGGCCGAAGCTTTCTTT.

The chain recombines TRBV6-1 with TRBJ1-1; D call uncertain. In germline, CDR1 is MNHNS, CDR2 SASEGT. This CDR3 contains 13 residues. Trimming removed 5 bases at V and 4 bases at J, with 11 bases between. Here the CDR3 DNA reads TGTGCCAGCAGTCCGGCATCTGGCACTGAAGCTTTCTTT. The encoded protein is CASSPASGTEAFF.

This clonotype was observed many times. The rearrangement uses TRBV20-1 and TRBJ2-7; 12 nucleotides line up with TRBD2. After removal of 5 bases from V and 1 base from J, the junction contained 9 bases not matched to a gene. Germline V CDR1 and CDR2: DFQATT, SNEGSKA (reference sequence). The CDR3 contains 16 residues. CDR3 loop: CSAFLAGGPLSYEQYF. CDR3 DNA: TGCAGTGCTTTTCTAGCGGGAGGGCCATTATCCTACGAGCAGTACTTC.

This clonotype was detected many times. The rearrangement links TRBV12-3 or TRBV12-4 to TRBJ2-3; D might be TRBD1 (6 bases). This CDR3 comprises 13 residues. With 5 bases removed from V and 3 bases from J, the gap between germline ends came to 9 bases. CDR3 in amino acids: CASSPQGTDTQYF. CDR3 sequence (DNA): TGTGCCAGCAGTCCACAGGGAACAGATACGCAGTATTTT.

This clonotype was detected many times. The chain carries TRBV2 and TRBJ2-5, with unresolved D. Per the germline V gene, CDR1 is SNHLY and CDR2 is FYNNEI. The CDR3 has 13 residues. Trimming shortened V by 1 base and J by 2 bases, and 5 bases separated the two germline ends. The CDR3 region is CASSEDTQETQYF. The CDR3 nucleotides read TGTGCCAGCAGTGAAGACACTCAAGAGACCCAGTACTTC.

The chain is built from TRBV12-3 or TRBV12-4 and TRBJ1-5; D not resolved. V lost 3 bases to trimming and J lost 9 bases, with 9 bases between them. This CDR3 contains 12 residues. As DNA, the CDR3 is TGTGCCAGCAGTTTGGTGCTTACGCCCCAGCATTTT. Its protein product is CASSLVLTPQHF.

This clonotype was seen a few times. V is TRBV3-1 and J is TRBJ2-7; D is possibly TRBD1 (6 bases). The CDR3 loop spans 15 amino acids. Deletions cut 0 bases from V and 3 bases from J, with 12 bases between. Germline V lookup: CDR1 LGHDT, CDR2 YNNKEL (reference sequence). CDR3 in amino acids: CASSQEIVRGYEQYF. CDR3 DNA sequence: TGTGCCAGCAGCCAAGAAATTGTCAGGGGCTACGAGCAGTACTTC.

This clonotype was seen at least ten times. This sequence joins TRBV20-1 and TRBJ1-2, with D maybe TRBD1 (5 bases). Trimming stripped 6 bases from V and 8 bases from J, with 13 bases between. The CDR3 runs to 11 residues. Looked up from germline, CDR1 is DFQATT and CDR2 is SNEGSKA (reference sequence). For the CDR3, the DNA is TGCAGTGCCATGGACACCCCCGGCTACACCTTC. As protein: CSAMDTPGYTF.

The chain recombines TRBV5-1 with TRBJ2-3, with D perhaps being TRBD1 or TRBD2 (5 bases each). V lost 0 bases to trimming and J lost 1 base, with 12 bases between them. The germline V gene has CDR1 SGHRS and CDR2 YFSETQ. CDR3 length equals 16 residues. The CDR3, as DNA: TGCGCCAGCAGCTTGGCCCTTGGGGGAGGCACAGATACGCAGTATTTT. Its translation is CASSLALGGGTDTQYF.